This T cell receptor (beta chain) stems from a study of cytomegalovirus exposure and HLA in healthy donors. Overall study results and limits: Further analysis was carried out later, and it showed several of the most significant clusters appearing linked to common viral pathogens. As was reported, the classifier diagnosed cytomegalovirus status with high specificity and sensitivity. Some V segments could not be told apart, so they were left out, TRBV6-2 and TRBV6-3 among them.

PCR employed 60 Vbeta and 13 Jbeta primers. Original methodology: A follow-up analysis tallied about 88 million unique TCR beta chains, about 10 million shared. Repertoires were generated with immunoSEQ multiplex PCR, while TCRdb's copy carries only in-frame clones and drops some. V, J and clone size were drawn from that table, and D and trimming were deduced from the DNA. This sample has about 110,000 clones, with 82% found just once. Comments on this clone: Its antigen is unknown.

The CDR3 is 15 residues long. Looked up from germline, CDR1 is SGHRS and CDR2 is YFSETQ. V lost 0 bases and J lost 4; bases outside the gene matches: 4. Sequencing used PBMCs. The chain couples TRBV5-1 to TRBJ1-5; 7 bases match TRBD1. The TCR sequence derives from a man over 45 in good health and CMV-seronegative. Here the CDR3 DNA reads TGCGCCAGCAGCTTGGGGACAGGTCGAAATCAGCCCCAGCATTTT. This encodes CASSLGTGRNQPQHF.